This TCR beta chain came from a study of T cell responses to AZD1222 COVID-19 vaccine. Study-wide results and caveats: Among vaccine-associated CD4 TCRs, coverage spanned spike, with dominance at 160-218 and 743-854.

The assay was immunoSEQ multiplex PCR, and TCRdb's table has in-frame clones only and misses some. The sample has 45,000 to 55,000 clones; about 86% are singletons. With regard to this clone: Its antigen is not identified.

The germline CDR1 and CDR2 sequences are MDHEN and SYDVKM. V was clipped by 6 bases and J by 10 bases, with 16 bases between them. There are 13 residues in the CDR3. J is TRBJ2-4 and V is TRBV28; D remains ambiguous. The sample consisted of peripheral blood, taken 28 days after the second AZD1222 dose. This sequence was found in an adult who received the AZD1222 COVID-19 vaccine. Written as DNA, the CDR3 is TGTGCCAGCAGGCCCTCCGGGCTGCCTATTCAGTACTTC. Protein product: CASRPSGLPIQYF.